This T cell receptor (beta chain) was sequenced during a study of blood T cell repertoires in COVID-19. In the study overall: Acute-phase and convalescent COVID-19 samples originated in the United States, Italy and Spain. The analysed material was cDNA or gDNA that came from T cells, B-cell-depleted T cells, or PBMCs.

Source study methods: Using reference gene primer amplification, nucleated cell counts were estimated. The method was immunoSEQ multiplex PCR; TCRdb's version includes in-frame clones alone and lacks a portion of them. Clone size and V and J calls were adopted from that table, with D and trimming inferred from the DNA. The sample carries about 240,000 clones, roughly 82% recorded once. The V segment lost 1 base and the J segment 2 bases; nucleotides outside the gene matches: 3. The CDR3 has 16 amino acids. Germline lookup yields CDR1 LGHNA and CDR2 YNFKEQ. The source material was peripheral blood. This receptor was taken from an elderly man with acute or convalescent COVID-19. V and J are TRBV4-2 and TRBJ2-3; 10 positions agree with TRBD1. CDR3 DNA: TGTGCCAGCAGCCAAGGACAGGGGGCGATCACAGATACGCAGTATTTT. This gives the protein CASSQGQGAITDTQYF.